This T cell receptor beta chain was identified in a study of T cells after yellow fever vaccination. Turning to the study itself: Low-cell-number fractions underwent preparation using SMART-Seq v4 Ultra Low Input.

Making TCR cDNA involved 5'RACE template switching, which added UMIs and a universal primer site. TCRdb re-analysed the 5' RACE reads in MiXCR, keeping a single row per CDR3 protein. Of 550,000 or so distinct CDR3 sequences listed, roughly 19% are singletons. This clonotype was seen a handful of times. Its target is not known. V lost 0 bases and J lost 6, with 15 bases in between. Germline V CDR1 and CDR2: LNHNV, YYDKDF (reference sequence). The CDR3 runs to 15 residues. Regarding the study as a whole: Abundant bulk-derived clonotypes could contaminate FACS-sorted repertoires. Post-booster samples contained most primary-vaccination clones (approximately 96% CD4, less than 90% CD8).

The specimen comprised PBMCs, sampled 15 days after the yellow fever booster vaccination. The rearrangement links TRBV15 to TRBJ2-7, with a weak D call TRBD2 (6 bases). This TCR was sampled from a man aged 25-45 years who received the YFV17D yellow fever vaccine. The CDR3 sequence is CATSRDVSAGFEQYF. CDR3 nucleotide sequence: TGTGCCACCAGCAGAGATGTGAGCGCGGGATTCGAGCAGTACTTC.